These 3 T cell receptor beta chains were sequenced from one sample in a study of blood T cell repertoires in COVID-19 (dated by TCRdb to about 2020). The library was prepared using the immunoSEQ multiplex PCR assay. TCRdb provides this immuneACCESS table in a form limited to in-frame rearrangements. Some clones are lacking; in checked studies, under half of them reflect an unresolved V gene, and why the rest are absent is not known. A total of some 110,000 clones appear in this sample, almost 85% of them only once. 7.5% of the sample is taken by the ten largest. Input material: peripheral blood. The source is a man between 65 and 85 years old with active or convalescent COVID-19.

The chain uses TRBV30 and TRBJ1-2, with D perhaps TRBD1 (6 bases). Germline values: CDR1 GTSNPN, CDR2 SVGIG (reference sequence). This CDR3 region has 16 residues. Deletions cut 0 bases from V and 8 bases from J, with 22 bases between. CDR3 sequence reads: CAWSVRGQGTILGYTF. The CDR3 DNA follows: TGTGCCTGGAGTGTACGAGGGCAGGGGACTATTTTAGGCTACACCTTC.

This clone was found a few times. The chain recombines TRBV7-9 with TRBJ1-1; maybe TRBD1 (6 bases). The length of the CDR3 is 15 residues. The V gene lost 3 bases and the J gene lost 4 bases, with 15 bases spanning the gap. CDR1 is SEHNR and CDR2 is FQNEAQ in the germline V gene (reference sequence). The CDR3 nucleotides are TGTGCCAGCAGCTTCGCCGCCGGGGGGGCCACTGAAGCTTTCTTT. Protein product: CASSFAAGGATEAFF.

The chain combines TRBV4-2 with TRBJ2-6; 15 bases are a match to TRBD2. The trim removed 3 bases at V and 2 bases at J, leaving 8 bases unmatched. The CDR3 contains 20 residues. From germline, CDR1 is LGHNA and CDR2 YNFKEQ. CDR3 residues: CASSQYRTSGRGAGANVLTF. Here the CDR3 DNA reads TGTGCCAGCAGCCAGTATCGGACTAGCGGGAGGGGCGCTGGGGCCAACGTCCTGACTTTC.